In its sample, the clone carrying this TCR beta chain was seen a few times. As yet, its antigen is unknown. This sample is drawn from a study of OX40 agonist ivuxolimab in advanced cancers. Looking at the study overall: Patients were treated with intravenous ivuxolimab, dosed at 0.01 to 10 mg/kg and infused every 2 weeks. Broader study findings: More expanded clones were seen, on average, in CD8+ T cells than in CD4+. Among patients with partial responses at 0.1-3.0 mg/kg, clonal expansion was among the lowest.

Clones were read by immunoSEQ multiplex PCR, and TCRdb kept only the in-frame ones, dropping some. Of about 32,000 clones detected, 90% to 95% appear once; the ten largest clones hold around 4.8%. Material: CD4+ or CD8+ T cells sorted from blood, obtained in a trial of the OX40 agonist ivuxolimab. This TCR was sampled from an adult with an advanced solid tumor such as melanoma, head and neck, liver or kidney cancer.

CDR3 sequence: CAWSAYSGNTEAFF. The DNA of the CDR3 is TGTGCCTGGAGTGCATACAGTGGAAACACTGAAGCTTTCTTT. This rearrangement joins TRBV30 to TRBJ1-1; D is ambiguous. The length of the CDR3 is 14 residues. V lost 1 base to trimming and J lost 2 bases, with 11 bases between them. CDR1 and CDR2 (germline): GTSNPN, SVGIG (reference sequence).